The T cell receptor (beta chain) under discussion was sequenced for a study of cytomegalovirus exposure and HLA in healthy donors. The CDR3 has 14 amino acids. Germline CDR1 WSHSY, CDR2 SAAADI. Trimming took off 4 bases at V and 1 base at J, with 10 bases between the two ends. This table comes from immunoSEQ multiplex PCR, and its TCRdb copy is limited to in-frame clones, with some not included. This sample yields about 130,000 clones, of which 75% to 90% are seen a single time; more than 1% belongs to the top ten. Study results and caveats: Around 160 TCR beta chains were listed as cytomegalovirus-associated.

The sample holds a few counts of this clone. Its specificity is not known. The source of this sequence is a young woman in good health and CMV-seronegative. The chain uses TRBV10-2 and TRBJ1-1, with no clear D. The source material was PBMCs. The CDR3: CASSAYRANTEAFF. The CDR3 DNA follows: TGCGCCAGCAGTGCGTACCGAGCGAACACTGAAGCTTTCTTT.